This entry lists 24 T cell receptor beta chains sequenced from one sample in a study of cytomegalovirus exposure and HLA in healthy donors. Clones were sequenced by immunoSEQ multiplex PCR, and TCRdb holds only the in-frame ones, with some missing. In the table there are 150,000 to 200,000 clones, roughly 89% of which are singletons. The sequenced sample consisted of PBMCs. The source of these receptors is a woman between 18 and 29 years old in good health and CMV-seropositive.

This clone was observed a few times. V gene TRBV19 combines with J gene TRBJ2-1; TRBD1 is a possible D gene (6 bases). V dropped 5 bases and J dropped 3 bases, with 14 bases sitting between them. The CDR3 is made up of 15 amino acids. Looked up from germline, CDR1 is LNHDA and CDR2 is SQIVND (reference sequence). The CDR3 nucleotides read TGTGCCAGTAGTTCCGGGGACACGGACTACAATGAGCAGTTCTTC. The encoded protein is CASSSGDTDYNEQFF.

This rearrangement joins TRBV5-4 to TRBJ2-5; 8 bases fit TRBD2. V lost 5 bases to trimming and J lost 1 base; unmatched junction nucleotides: 7. Per germline, CDR1 SGHNT and CDR2 YYREEE (reference sequence). This CDR3 is 15 amino acids long. Here the CDR3 reads CASRSLAASQETQYF. The CDR3 DNA reads TGTGCCAGCAGATCACTAGCGGCGAGCCAAGAGACCCAGTACTTC.

V is TRBV5-1 and J is TRBJ2-5; TRBD1 aligns across 10 bases. Germline-derived CDR1 and CDR2 are SGHRS and YFSETQ. The V and J ends lost 4 bases and 6 bases, in that order; junction bases with no gene match: 3. The CDR3 is made up of 13 amino acids. In nucleotides, the CDR3 is TGCGCCAGCAGCAGGACAGGGGGGAAGACCCAGTACTTC. This sequence encodes CASSRTGGKTQYF.

This chain connects TRBV7-2 to TRBJ2-6, with 7 bases fitting TRBD2. Per the germline V gene, CDR1 is SGHTA and CDR2 is FQGNSA. This CDR3 spans 18 amino acids. V lost 9 bases, J lost 1 base, and 15 bases stayed unmatched. This CDR3 is CARTNGGGFVSGANVLTF. Written as DNA, the CDR3 is TGTGCCAGGACAAACGGGGGAGGGTTCGTTTCTGGGGCCAACGTCCTGACTTTC. The complete variable domain, with remaining parts taken from reference TRBV7-2 and TRBJ2-6, reads GAGVSQSPSNKVTEKGKDVELRCDPISGHTALYWYRQSLGQGLEFLIYFQGNSAPDKSGLPSDRFSAERTGGSVSTLTIQRTQQEDSAVYLCARTNGGGFVSGANVLTFGAGSRLTVL.

The chain is built from TRBV19 and TRBJ2-5; perhaps TRBD1 as D (5 bases). CDR1 is LNHDA, CDR2 SQIVND, per germline (reference sequence). V was clipped by 7 bases and J by 5 bases, with 14 bases between them. The CDR3 covers 13 residues. CDR3 protein: CASNAGMGETQYF. The DNA for the CDR3 is TGTGCCAGTAATGCAGGGATGGGGGAGACCCAGTACTTC.

V is TRBV14 and J is TRBJ1-3, with D unresolved. The CDR3 length is 15 residues. CDR1 and CDR2 from the germline V gene are SGHDN and FVKESK. The V end was cut by 0 bases, the J end by 3 bases, with 9 bases between. The CDR3: CASSQDRGFGNTIYF. CDR3 in DNA: TGTGCCAGCAGCCAAGATCGAGGGTTTGGAAACACCATATATTTT.

The rearrangement uses TRBV2 and TRBJ2-1, with D unresolved. This CDR3 is 12 amino acids long. Trimming stripped 4 bases from V and 8 bases from J, with 9 bases between. Germline assignment: CDR1 SNHLY and CDR2 FYNNEI. CDR3 nucleotides: TGTGCCAGCAGTGTGGCCAGTCATGAGCAGTTCTTC. Its translation is CASSVASHEQFF.

This chain links TRBV11-3 with TRBJ2-7, with D perhaps TRBD1 (6 bases). Germline V gene data show CDR1 as SGHNT and CDR2 as YENEEA. The CDR3 runs to 15 residues. The V end was cut by 2 bases, the J end by 2 bases, with 13 bases between. CDR3 amino acids: CASSLNGGQPYEQYF. CDR3 nucleotides: TGTGCCAGCAGCTTAAACGGTGGACAGCCCTACGAGCAGTACTTC.

This clone was observed a handful of times. The J gene is TRBJ2-7, the V gene TRBV11-1; weak D call: TRBD1 (6 bases). V lost 5 bases, J lost 2 bases, and 10 bases lay in between. The length of the CDR3 is 13 residues. Germline V CDR1 and CDR2: SGHAT, FQDESV (reference sequence). The CDR3 region has the DNA TGTGCCAGCAGCCCCCGGACAGCCTACGAGCAGTACTTC. It is translated as CASSPRTAYEQYF.

This clone was seen just once. The chain uses TRBV5-4 and TRBJ2-5; 15 nucleotides match TRBD2. CDR1 SGHNT and CDR2 YYREEE come from the germline V gene (reference sequence). V dropped 4 bases and J dropped 5; count of bases not matched to a gene: 3. There are 15 residues in the CDR3. For the CDR3, the DNA is TGTGCCAGCAGCCGGACTAGCGGGAGGGCGGAGACCCAGTACTTC. Translated, it gives CASSRTSGRAETQYF.

This chain joins TRBV7-2 and TRBJ2-1; 13 nucleotides align to TRBD2. CDR3 length: 17 amino acids. Germline V gene lookup returns CDR1 SGHTA and CDR2 FQGNSA. V trimming: 5 bases; J trimming: 3 bases; junction bases outside the gene matches: 7. CDR3 bases: TGTGCCAGCAGCGAAACTAGCGGGGGGGCGTTCTACAATGAGCAGTTCTTC. This codes for CASSETSGGAFYNEQFF.

The genes are TRBV27 and TRBJ1-6, with 7 bases fitting TRBD1. The CDR3 length is 16 residues. Trimming took 5 bases from V and 8 from J; bases not matched to a gene: 12. CDR1 is MNHEY, CDR2 SMNVEV, per germline (reference sequence). The CDR3 bases are TGTGCCAGCAGTAGAGGTACCGGGACAGTAGATTCACCCCTCCACTTT. Protein: CASSRGTGTVDSPLHF.

The gene calls are TRBV19 and TRBJ2-5; the D gene is possibly TRBD1 (5 bases). This CDR3 is built from 16 residues. Germline loops: CDR1 LNHDA, CDR2 SQIVND (reference sequence). Trimming pared 2 bases from V and 1 base from J, leaving 14 bases between. The CDR3 sequence: CASSIRRQGIQETQYF. CDR3 bases: TGTGCCAGTAGTATACGAAGGCAGGGAATCCAAGAGACCCAGTACTTC.

The chain joins TRBV5-1 to TRBJ2-5, with D possibly being TRBD1 (5 bases). The CDR3 covers 13 residues. Germline CDR1 SGHRS, CDR2 YFSETQ. The V and J ends lost 4 bases and 5 bases respectively, with 12 bases between them. The DNA for the CDR3 is TGCGCCAGCAGCGCCGACAGTGTGGAGACCCAGTACTTC. Protein product: CASSADSVETQYF.

The chain employs TRBV14 and TRBJ2-5; 7 bases align to TRBD2. Germline V gene data show CDR1 as SGHDN and CDR2 as FVKESK. The CDR3 totals 16 residues. Trimming took 3 bases from V and 5 from J; bases not matched to a gene: 12. The CDR3 nucleotides are TGTGCCAGCAGCCAGCCAGGGACTAAGTCCATCGAGACCCAGTACTTC. Its protein is CASSQPGTKSIETQYF.

The chain employs TRBV14 and TRBJ2-5; perhaps TRBD1 as D (5 bases). The CDR3 covers 16 residues. The V and J ends lost 1 base and 0 bases respectively, with 12 bases between them. The germline gives CDR1 SGHDN, CDR2 FVKESK. The CDR3 spells CASSQARAGHQETQYF. CDR3 nucleotides: TGTGCCAGCAGCCAAGCAAGGGCAGGGCACCAAGAGACCCAGTACTTC.

A note on this clone: The same CDR3 also results from other DNA sequences found in this sample. The rearrangement links TRBV7-9 to TRBJ1-2; TRBD1 matches 7 bases. The junction had 0 bases not matched to a gene; V was cut back by 1 base and J by 4 bases. CDR3 size: 13 residues. CDR1 SEHNR and CDR2 FQNEAQ come from the germline V gene (reference sequence). The CDR3 here is CASSLGQGYGYTF. The CDR3, as DNA: TGTGCCAGCAGCTTAGGACAGGGCTATGGCTACACCTTC.

The chain carries TRBV14 and TRBJ2-5, with D maybe TRBD2 (5 bases). This CDR3 spans 16 amino acids. Deletions cut 1 base from V and 2 bases from J, with 14 bases between. Germline CDR1 and CDR2: SGHDN and FVKESK. CDR3 in amino acids: CASSQGSSSLQETQYF. CDR3 DNA sequence: TGTGCCAGCAGCCAAGGGTCTAGCTCCCTTCAAGAGACCCAGTACTTC.

The V and J genes are TRBV5-1 and TRBJ2-7; 7 bases align to TRBD2. This CDR3 region has 14 residues. Germline V CDR1 and CDR2: SGHRS, YFSETQ. V lost 3 bases, J lost 4 bases, and 7 bases stayed unmatched. The CDR3 spells CASSSAGPSYEQYF. The CDR3 region has the DNA TGCGCCAGCAGCTCAGCGGGGCCCTCATACGAGCAGTACTTC.

The chain joins TRBV2 to TRBJ2-7; TRBD1 agrees at 7 bases. The CDR3 loop spans 11 amino acids. The J segment lost 6 bases and the V segment lost 7 bases, leaving 3 bases of the junction unmatched. Looked up from germline, CDR1 is SNHLY and CDR2 is FYNNEI. For the CDR3, the DNA is TGTGCCAGCATAAGGGGGCGCGAGCAGTACTTC. Protein sequence: CASIRGREQYF.

The V gene is TRBV6-5, the J gene TRBJ1-2; 12 positions match TRBD1. CDR1 and CDR2 from the germline V gene are MNHEY and SVGAGI. J lost 5 bases, V lost 6 bases, and 7 bases had no gene match. This CDR3 is 15 amino acids long. The CDR3 reads CASRKGQGAGYGYTF. The DNA for the CDR3 is TGTGCCAGCAGAAAGGGACAGGGGGCTGGTTATGGCTACACCTTC.

The table lists this clone with a few counts. The rearrangement links TRBV15 to TRBJ1-5; D remains unclear. The CDR3 consists of 13 residues. Trimming left V 5 bases short and J 3 bases short, with 8 bases between. Germline lookup yields CDR1 LNHNV and CDR2 YYDKDF (reference sequence). In DNA form, the CDR3 reads TGTGCCACCAGCGTTGGCAACAATCAGCCCCAGCATTTT. Protein sequence: CATSVGNNQPQHF. Together with reference TRBV15 and TRBJ1-5, the CDR3 gives the full variable domain: DAMVIQNPRYQVTQFGKPVTLSCSQTLNHNVMYWYQQKSSQAPKLLFHYYDKDFNNEADTPDNFQSRRPNTSFCFLDIRSPGLGDTAMYLCATSVGNNQPQHFGDGTRLSIL.

The V and J genes are TRBV20-1 and TRBJ1-2; 11 bases are a match to TRBD1. Per germline, CDR1 DFQATT and CDR2 SNEGSKA (reference sequence). CDR3 length: 11 residues. V lost 5 bases, J lost 8 bases, and 1 base stayed unmatched. The CDR3 sequence: CSAGTGGGYTF. The CDR3 DNA reads as TGCAGTGCTGGGACAGGGGGAGGCTACACCTTC.

The chain links TRBV5-1 to TRBJ1-6; 7 positions agree with TRBD1. The germline CDR1 and CDR2 sequences are SGHRS and YFSETQ. The V and J ends lost 0 bases and 7 bases, in that order; junction bases with no gene match: 1. This CDR3 has 14 residues. CDR3 sequence reads: CASSLGQGNSPLHF. The CDR3 DNA reads TGCGCCAGCAGCTTGGGACAGGGCAATTCACCCCTCCACTTT.